These 29 T cell receptor beta chains were all obtained from the same sample, sequenced in a study of cytomegalovirus exposure and HLA in healthy donors. PCR employed 60 Vbeta and 13 Jbeta primers. Some clones are missing from TCRdb's copy, which holds only in-frame ones; the method was immunoSEQ multiplex PCR. The data contain more than 130,000 clones, roughly three quarters of them seen just once; the ten biggest clones take up 4.5% to 6%. Input material: PBMCs. These receptors were taken from a woman in her 50s in good health and CMV-seronegative.

The chain has TRBV5-1 and TRBJ1-5; 7 bases are a match to TRBD1. The length of the CDR3 is 17 residues. Germline loops: CDR1 SGHRS, CDR2 YFSETQ. V shed 0 bases, J shed 1 base, and the junction held 7 bases outside the gene matches. The CDR3 coding sequence is TGCGCCAGCAGCTTGGGACCGCAGGGACAGAGCAATCAGCCCCAGCATTTT. Translated, it gives CASSLGPQGQSNQPQHF.

V is TRBV2 and J is TRBJ2-5; 7 bases align to TRBD2. The CDR3 length is 17 residues. The V segment lost 2 bases and the J segment 3 bases; nucleotides outside the gene matches: 12. CDR1 is SNHLY, CDR2 FYNNEI, per germline. The CDR3 sequence is CASSESPLGAGKETQYF. In DNA form, the CDR3 reads TGTGCCAGCAGTGAATCCCCCTTAGGAGCGGGGAAAGAGACCCAGTACTTC.

The chain has TRBV7-2 and TRBJ2-7; D possibly corresponds to TRBD2 (5 bases). CDR1 and CDR2 from the germline V gene are SGHTA and FQGNSA. V lost 7 bases, J lost 3 bases, and 16 bases lay in between. The CDR3 sequence is 14 residues long. The CDR3: CASTPGGINYEQYF. CDR3 DNA sequence: TGTGCCAGCACCCCCGGAGGAATCAACTACGAGCAGTACTTC.

The chain links TRBV4-2 to TRBJ1-1; D unclear. The CDR3 is 17 residues long. V lost 1 base and J lost 1, with 16 bases in between. The germline CDR1 and CDR2 sequences are LGHNA and YNFKEQ. The CDR3 DNA reads TGTGCCAGCAGCCAAGGTTTCCGGAGGTCCGCGAACACTGAAGCTTTCTTT. Protein product: CASSQGFRRSANTEAFF.

This chain joins TRBV28 and TRBJ2-7, with TRBD2 matching over 7 bases. J gave up 0 bases and V 1 base, and 9 bases lay outside the gene matches. Germline V lookup: CDR1 MDHEN, CDR2 SYDVKM. This CDR3 is 17 amino acids long. The CDR3 DNA follows: TGTGCCAGCAGTTTATCTAGGTGGGGGACTAACTCCTACGAGCAGTACTTC. Translated, it gives CASSLSRWGTNSYEQYF.

The chain has TRBV11-1 and TRBJ2-1; 7 bases are a match to TRBD1. This CDR3 has 14 residues. The V gene end was trimmed by 5 bases and the J gene end by 6 bases; junction bases not matched to a gene: 7. In germline, CDR1 is SGHAT, CDR2 FQDESV (reference sequence). CDR3 bases: TGTGCCAGCAGCCTTACAGGGGCTGCCAATGAGCAGTTCTTC. This translates into CASSLTGAANEQFF.

This chain joins TRBV5-6 and TRBJ1-5; 7 bases map to TRBD1. Germline CDR1 SGHDT, CDR2 YYEEEE. The CDR3 extends over 17 amino acids. The V gene end was trimmed by 3 bases and the J gene end by 1 base; junction bases not matched to a gene: 10. The CDR3 loop is CASSYYRQGISNQPQHF. As DNA, the CDR3 is TGTGCCAGCAGCTATTACCGACAGGGTATCAGCAATCAGCCCCAGCATTTT.

This clone came up once. The V gene is TRBV7-8, the J gene TRBJ2-3, with 7 bases lining up with TRBD1. In germline, CDR1 is SGHVS, CDR2 FQNEAQ. V trimming: 5 bases; J trimming: 0 bases; junction bases outside the gene matches: 11. This CDR3 has 17 residues. The CDR3 DNA follows: TGTGCCAGCAGCCCCAAGGGACAGCCTATGAGCACAGATACGCAGTATTTT. This encodes CASSPKGQPMSTDTQYF.

The CDR3 nucleotides are TGTGCCAGCAGGGGGCGCCGAACCGGGGAGCTGTTTTTT. It translates to CASRGRRTGELFF. The chain employs TRBV5-6 and TRBJ2-2, with D perhaps matching TRBD1 (5 bases). The CDR3 loop spans 13 amino acids. Trimming removed 5 bases at V and 5 bases at J, with 10 bases between. Germline CDR1 reads SGHDT; CDR2 reads YYEEEE.

The V call is TRBV6-5, the J call TRBJ1-2; 7 bases agree with TRBD1. J was trimmed by 4 bases and V by 4 bases; bases with no gene match: 9. Per the germline V gene, CDR1 is MNHEY and CDR2 is SVGAGI. The CDR3 extends over 15 amino acids. The CDR3 sequence is CASSSGQKRAYGYTF. DNA for the CDR3: TGTGCCAGCAGTTCGGGACAGAAGAGAGCCTATGGCTACACCTTC.

This rearrangement joins TRBV7-6 to TRBJ2-5, with D perhaps TRBD2 (6 bases). CDR1 and CDR2 from the germline V gene are SGHVS and FNYEAQ. This CDR3 contains 14 residues. The germline V and J ends were trimmed by 3 bases and 9 bases, with 17 bases remaining between them. This CDR3 reads CASSLVRRGEAQYF. CDR3 DNA sequence: TGTGCCAGCAGCTTGGTTCGAAGAGGGGAGGCCCAGTACTTC.

This chain joins TRBV6-5 and TRBJ2-7; 9 bases map to TRBD2. The germline gives CDR1 MNHEY, CDR2 SVGAGI. V shed 5 bases and J 3 bases; nucleotides not matched to a gene: 8. The CDR3 runs to 15 residues. The CDR3 region is CASSLPGLARYEQYF. In nucleotides, the CDR3 is TGTGCCAGCAGTCTACCGGGACTAGCTCGCTACGAGCAGTACTTC.

This clone has a single count. The V and J genes are TRBV5-1 and TRBJ1-1; no clear D gene. The germline gives CDR1 SGHRS, CDR2 YFSETQ. Trimming took 6 bases from V and 4 from J, leaving 10 bases between them. The CDR3 consists of 12 residues. The CDR3 DNA is TGCGCCAGCACCGCTGAGGGCACTGAAGCTTTCTTT. Translating gives CASTAEGTEAFF.

The V gene is TRBV11-2, the J gene TRBJ2-5, with D perhaps matching TRBD2 (5 bases). V was shortened by 1 base and J by 5 bases, with 11 bases between the two germline ends. Germline CDR1 is SGHAT and CDR2 is FQNNGV. This CDR3 is 14 amino acids long. The CDR3 DNA follows: TGTGCCAGCAGCTTAGTAGGCAGGAGGGAGACCCAGTACTTC. Amino acid sequence: CASSLVGRRETQYF.

J is TRBJ1-4 and V is TRBV10-3; D not resolved. Trimming took off 2 bases at V and 8 bases at J, with 18 bases between the two ends. The CDR3 contains 16 residues. The germline V gene has CDR1 ENHRY and CDR2 SYGVKD. The CDR3 region is CAISEPNAGSGEKLFF. In DNA, the CDR3 is TGTGCCATCAGTGAGCCTAACGCGGGGTCTGGCGAAAAACTGTTTTTT.

The J gene is TRBJ2-7, the V gene TRBV7-8; the match to TRBD2 covers 7 bases. Trimming removed 5 bases from V and 3 bases from J; junction bases left unmatched: 10. The CDR3 covers 15 residues. CDR1 SGHVS and CDR2 FQNEAQ come from the germline V gene. The CDR3 DNA reads TGTGCCAGCAGCCCCGCGGTGGGGGGGGGCTACGAGCAGTACTTC. It translates to CASSPAVGGGYEQYF.

V and J are TRBV6-5 and TRBJ1-1, with D tentatively TRBD1 (5 bases). Germline loops: CDR1 MNHEY, CDR2 SVGAGI. V was shortened by 0 bases and J by 3 bases, with 14 bases between the two germline ends. This CDR3 contains 16 residues. The CDR3 DNA follows: TGTGCCAGCAGTTACTCGCTGCGGGGACCCCACACTGAAGCTTTCTTT. It translates to CASSYSLRGPHTEAFF.

The V call is TRBV11-1, the J call TRBJ1-4; D perhaps matches TRBD1 (5 bases). Germline loops: CDR1 SGHAT, CDR2 FQDESV (reference sequence). The ends were cut back, 7 bases at V and 8 bases at J, with 17 bases in the middle. The CDR3 spans 14 residues. The CDR3 nucleotides are TGTGCCAGCAACCATGGAGGGGTTGGCGAAAAACTGTTTTTT. Protein: CASNHGGVGEKLFF.

This clone was picked up a small number of times. V and J are TRBV7-9 and TRBJ1-6; tentatively, D is TRBD1 (5 bases). V was trimmed by 6 bases and J by 10 bases, leaving 10 bases between them. Germline loops: CDR1 SEHNR, CDR2 FQNEAQ (reference sequence). This CDR3 has 12 amino acids. For the CDR3, the DNA is TGTGCCAGCAGTCTGACAGACTCACCCCTCCACTTT. Its translation: CASSLTDSPLHF.

V is TRBV2 and J is TRBJ1-5; 11 bases align to TRBD1. Trimming removed 3 bases from V and 4 bases from J; junction bases left unmatched: 5. CDR1 SNHLY and CDR2 FYNNEI come from the germline V gene. The CDR3 is made up of 16 amino acids. The CDR3: CASSDGTGGRNQPQHF. Here the CDR3 DNA reads TGTGCCAGCAGTGATGGGACAGGGGGGAGGAATCAGCCCCAGCATTTT.

The CDR3 region has the DNA TGCGCCAGCAGCCTTTGGACAGACTACGAGCAGTACTTC. Translating it yields CASSLWTDYEQYF. J is TRBJ2-7 and V is TRBV5-1, with D possibly matching TRBD1 (6 bases). This CDR3 is 13 amino acids long. V lost 4 bases to trimming and J lost 3 bases, with 11 bases between them. Germline V gene sequence: CDR1 SGHRS, CDR2 YFSETQ.

V usage is TRBV4-2 and J usage is TRBJ2-5; 8 bases map to TRBD2. Germline CDR1 reads LGHNA; CDR2 reads YNFKEQ. V was clipped by 0 bases and J by 1 base; unmatched bases: 10. The CDR3 runs to 18 residues. CDR3: CASSQDRGGRGSQETQYF. The CDR3 DNA reads as TGTGCCAGCAGCCAAGATCGGGGGGGGCGGGGTAGCCAAGAGACCCAGTACTTC.

This clone appeared a few times. The chain uses TRBV5-8 and TRBJ1-6, with 7 positions matching TRBD1. The V segment lost 1 base and the J segment 6 bases; nucleotides outside the gene matches: 7. The CDR3 covers 16 residues. CDR1 and CDR2 from the germline V gene are SGHTS and YDEGEE. CDR3 region: CASSLLPGGLNSPLHF. The CDR3 DNA is TGTGCCAGCAGCTTGCTTCCAGGGGGACTTAATTCACCCCTCCACTTT.

The V call is TRBV7-2, the J call TRBJ1-2, with 8 bases aligning to TRBD1. Germline loops: CDR1 SGHTA, CDR2 FQGNSA. This CDR3 has 15 residues. V lost 5 bases to trimming and J lost 7 bases; unmatched junction nucleotides: 12. The CDR3 DNA follows: TGTGCCAGCAGCCCAGTAGGACAGGGTGAGGGTGGCTACACCTTC. This gives the protein CASSPVGQGEGGYTF.

The gene calls are TRBV28 and TRBJ1-1, with D tentatively TRBD1 (6 bases). With 6 bases removed from V and 0 bases from J, the gap between germline ends came to 14 bases. Germline V CDR1 and CDR2: MDHEN, SYDVKM. The length of the CDR3 is 15 residues. The CDR3 loop reads CASSSPGQLNTEAFF. CDR3 in DNA: TGTGCCAGCAGCTCCCCCGGACAGTTGAACACTGAAGCTTTCTTT.

This clone came up once. The V call is TRBV27, the J call TRBJ2-1; D may be TRBD1 (5 bases). V lost 7 bases and J 4 bases, leaving 11 bases between the germline ends. The V gene's germline CDR1 is MNHEY and CDR2 SMNVEV (reference sequence). The CDR3 has 13 amino acids. The CDR3 coding sequence is TGTGCCAGCAATTCTCAGGGTTACAATGAGCAGTTCTTC. This codes for CASNSQGYNEQFF.

The genes are TRBV5-1 and TRBJ2-3; weak D call: TRBD2 (5 bases). The CDR3 runs to 12 residues. V shed 0 bases and J shed 6 bases, with 5 bases lying between them. Germline V gene lookup returns CDR1 SGHRS and CDR2 YFSETQ. The CDR3 sequence is CASSLGGDTQYF. CDR3 DNA: TGCGCCAGCAGCTTGGGCGGGGATACGCAGTATTTT.

This clone has just one count. The gene calls are TRBV28 and TRBJ2-4; 8 bases line up with TRBD1. Germline CDR1 reads MDHEN; CDR2 reads SYDVKM. The trim removed 6 bases at V and 6 bases at J, leaving 10 bases unmatched. CDR3 length equals 15 residues. The CDR3 DNA sequence: TGTGCCAGCAGCCCTACACAGGGGGTGGGAAACATTCAGTACTTC. As protein: CASSPTQGVGNIQYF.

The J gene is TRBJ2-2, the V gene TRBV29-1, with 9 bases fitting TRBD1. J was trimmed by 4 bases and V by 3 bases; bases with no gene match: 3. The CDR3 totals 14 residues. CDR1 SQVTM and CDR2 ANQGSEA come from the germline V gene. This chain's CDR3 is CSVDDRGGTGELFF. The CDR3 nucleotides read TGCAGCGTTGATGACAGGGGGGGCACCGGGGAGCTGTTTTTT.